This passage covers 31 T cell receptor beta chains from one sample sequenced in a study of beta chain features in type 1 diabetes. Isolated RNA was reverse transcribed in full, so expressed TCRB transcripts were sequenced. Assay used: immunoSEQ multiplex PCR; TCRdb lists only in-frame clones, some missing. The data show over 700,000 clones, with about a sixth seen just once and about 0.025% held by the top ten. The specimen sequenced was naive CD4+ T cells from blood. These receptor sequences come from a woman under 30 in good health.

The CDR3 coding sequence is TGTGCCAGCACCACCCTCCCCCCTTTTAGCGAGCAGTACTTC. This codes for CASTTLPPFSEQYF. This chain connects TRBV7-2 to TRBJ2-7; D is uncertain. The CDR3 loop spans 14 amino acids. From germline, CDR1 is SGHTA and CDR2 FQGNSA. The ends were cut back, 7 bases at V and 6 bases at J, with 19 bases in the middle.

The rearrangement uses TRBV28 and TRBJ1-1, with D possibly being TRBD1 (5 bases). Germline V gene data show CDR1 as MDHEN and CDR2 as SYDVKM. V was clipped by 7 bases and J by 2 bases, with 23 bases between them. This CDR3 is built from 17 residues. The CDR3 region has the DNA TGTGCCAGCAAGGAGCTAGAAGGGGCGCAATATAACACTGAAGCTTTCTTT. It yields the protein CASKELEGAQYNTEAFF.

This clone appeared a few times. The rearrangement joins TRBV28 to TRBJ2-7; no firm D call. V lost 5 bases and J 3 bases, leaving 14 bases between the germline ends. Per the germline V gene, CDR1 is MDHEN and CDR2 is SYDVKM. The CDR3 runs 14 residues. CDR3 sequence: CASSPYTALYEQYF. The CDR3 coding sequence is TGTGCCAGCAGTCCGTACACCGCCCTCTACGAGCAGTACTTC.

The V gene is TRBV28, the J gene TRBJ2-3, with D possibly matching TRBD2 (5 bases). This CDR3 has 15 amino acids. The V and J ends lost 7 bases and 2 bases respectively, with 16 bases between them. Germline V lookup: CDR1 MDHEN, CDR2 SYDVKM. The CDR3 reads CASTPGSANTDTQYF. The CDR3 DNA sequence: TGTGCCAGCACCCCGGGTAGCGCAAACACAGATACGCAGTATTTT.

V gene TRBV7-2 combines with J gene TRBJ1-1; D remains ambiguous. The CDR3 loop spans 15 amino acids. In germline, CDR1 is SGHTA, CDR2 FQGNSA. The ends were cut back, 2 bases at V and 0 bases at J, with 10 bases in the middle. CDR3 sequence: CASSLSGSLNTEAFF. CDR3 DNA sequence: TGTGCCAGCAGCTTAAGCGGGTCTCTGAACACTGAAGCTTTCTTT.

The V gene is TRBV7-9, the J gene TRBJ1-2, with D possibly matching TRBD1 (5 bases). CDR1 and CDR2 from the germline V gene are SEHNR and FQNEAQ (reference sequence). CDR3 size: 14 residues. V was cut by 5 bases and J by 4 bases, with 14 bases left in between. The CDR3 region has the DNA TGTGCCAGCAGCCCCGTGGGGGGAGTCTATGGCTACACCTTC. Encoded protein: CASSPVGGVYGYTF.

For this clone: At one end, the junction sequence differs from germline, possibly due to a read error. This chain connects TRBV6-5 to TRBJ1-4; 7 positions match TRBD1. Germline CDR1 and CDR2: MNHEY and SVGAGI. This CDR3 contains 12 residues. CDR3 DNA: TGTGCCAGCAGCCCTACTGGACAGGCCCTCTTATTT. The encoded protein is CASSPTGQALLF.

In its sample, this clone was seen a few times. The rearrangement uses TRBV28 and TRBJ2-7, with 7 bases matching TRBD1. J was trimmed by 6 bases and V by 10 bases; bases with no gene match: 15. Germline V gene lookup returns CDR1 MDHEN and CDR2 SYDVKM. The CDR3 sequence is 14 residues long. CDR3 sequence reads: CATRGQPLVGEQYF. The CDR3 region has the DNA TGTGCCACCCGGGGACAGCCCCTCGTGGGCGAGCAGTACTTC.

There are a few counts of this clone. This CDR3 reads CASSQVNPGAALVEQYF. As DNA, the CDR3 is TGTGCCAGCAGCCAGGTTAATCCGGGAGCTGCTCTGGTCGAGCAGTACTTC. The chain links TRBV4-2 to TRBJ2-5; D is perhaps TRBD2 (6 bases). Matching the DNA end better, TRBJ2-7 makes the J call doubtful. CDR1 and CDR2 from the germline V gene are LGHNA and YNFKEQ. The CDR3 runs to 17 residues.

This sequence joins TRBV15 and TRBJ2-6, with D perhaps matching TRBD1 (6 bases). Trimming took 3 bases from V and 3 from J, leaving 15 bases between them. Germline values: CDR1 LNHNV, CDR2 YYDKDF (reference sequence). This CDR3 region has 17 residues. The CDR3 DNA sequence: TGTGCCACCAGCAGGTCACCAGGGGCGCTTGGGGCCAACGTCCTGACTTTC. It codes for CATSRSPGALGANVLTF.

The chain joins TRBV28 to TRBJ2-2; 8 bases are a match to TRBD1. With 2 bases clipped from V and 1 base from J, the junction kept 3 bases outside the gene matches. Germline V CDR1 and CDR2: MDHEN, SYDVKM. The CDR3 totals 16 residues. The CDR3 sequence: CASSLADRGNTGELFF. The DNA of the CDR3 is TGTGCCAGCAGTTTAGCCGACAGGGGGAACACCGGGGAGCTGTTTTTT.

The count of this clone is one. V usage is TRBV14 and J usage is TRBJ2-6; unclear D gene. CDR1 and CDR2 from the germline V gene are SGHDN and FVKESK. The CDR3 has 14 amino acids. V lost 1 base and J lost 6, with 7 bases in between. In DNA, the CDR3 is TGTGCCAGCAGCCAAGGTTCGGAGGCCAACGTCCTGACTTTC. It encodes CASSQGSEANVLTF. The full variable domain, in which reference TRBV14 and TRBJ2-6 provide the parts outside the CDR3, is EAGVTQFPSHSVIEKGQTVTLRCDPISGHDNLYWYRRVMGKEIKFLLHFVKESKQDESGMPNNRFLAERTGGTYSTLKVQPAELEDSGVYFCASSQGSEANVLTFGAGSRLTVL.

This rearrangement joins TRBV7-6 to TRBJ2-5; tentatively, D is TRBD1 or TRBD2 (5 bases each). CDR3 length equals 13 residues. Germline lookup yields CDR1 SGHVS and CDR2 FNYEAQ. Trimming pared 5 bases from V and 1 base from J, leaving 8 bases between. The CDR3: CASSRGLQETQYF. Written as DNA, the CDR3 is TGTGCCAGCAGCCGGGGCCTCCAAGAGACCCAGTACTTC.

J is TRBJ2-1 and V is TRBV9, with 9 bases identical to TRBD2. Looked up from germline, CDR1 is SGDLS and CDR2 is YYNGEE. V dropped 2 bases and J dropped 2; count of bases not matched to a gene: 5. The CDR3 covers 16 residues. The CDR3, as DNA: TGTGCCAGCAGCGTCCCTAGCGGGACTACCTACAATGAGCAGTTCTTC. Protein: CASSVPSGTTYNEQFF.

This clone was detected a few times. Other DNA sequences in the sample encode the same CDR3. V and J are TRBV29-1 and TRBJ2-5, with D possibly being TRBD1 or TRBD2 (7 bases each). Germline V gene lookup returns CDR1 SQVTM and CDR2 ANQGSEA. Between the trimmed V and J ends, which lost 4 bases and 5 bases, there was a span of 20 bases. This CDR3 contains 15 residues. The CDR3 here is CSVAGSGGGWETQYF. The CDR3 nucleotides read TGCAGCGTTGCCGGTTCAGGGGGGGGGTGGGAGACCCAGTACTTC. Using reference TRBV29-1 and TRBJ2-5 for the parts outside the CDR3, the full variable domain is SAVISQKPSRDICQRGTSLTIQCQVDSQVTMMFWYRQQPGQSLTLIATANQGSEATYESGFVIDKFPISRPNLTFSTLTVSNMSPEDSSIYLCSVAGSGGGWETQYFGPGTRLLVL.

The rearrangement joins TRBV21-1 to TRBJ2-1; TRBD2, as called in the table, went unchecked against the DNA. TRBV21-1 corresponds to a pseudogene. The CDR3 spans 15 residues. The DNA of the CDR3 is TGTGCCAGCAGCCAAGATGCGGGAACTGGCGGTGAGCAGTTCTTC. It is translated as CASSQDAGTGGEQFF.

This rearrangement joins TRBV6-6 to TRBJ2-7, with D possibly matching TRBD2 (5 bases). CDR3 length equals 12 residues. The V gene's germline CDR1 is MNHNY and CDR2 SVGAGI (reference sequence). V lost 6 bases and J 12 bases, leaving 18 bases between the germline ends. CDR3 coding DNA: TGTGCCAGCAGCCCCATAGAGGGCCAGCTGTACTTC. It specifies CASSPIEGQLYF.

This clone turned up a few times. Here the CDR3 reads CASSRTGEQFF. CDR3 coding DNA: TGTGCCAGCAGTCGTACAGGGGAGCAGTTCTTC. J is TRBJ2-1 and V is TRBV28; the D gene is possibly TRBD1 (6 bases). Germline CDR1 MDHEN, CDR2 SYDVKM. V was shortened by 5 bases and J by 10 bases, with 9 bases between the two germline ends. The CDR3 contains 11 residues.

This clone was detected only a few times. Other DNA sequences in this sample translate to the same CDR3. In nucleotides, the CDR3 is TGTGCCAGCAGCTTATCGGGGGACACTGAAGCTTTCTTT. Protein product: CASSLSGDTEAFF. The chain is built from TRBV7-9 and TRBJ1-1, with D perhaps matching TRBD1 (5 bases). The CDR3 extends over 13 amino acids. Deletions cut 2 bases from V and 3 bases from J, with 7 bases between. Germline CDR1 SEHNR, CDR2 FQNEAQ (reference sequence).

The rearrangement joins TRBV19 to TRBJ1-3; D is ambiguous. This CDR3 is 14 amino acids long. Per the germline V gene, CDR1 is LNHDA and CDR2 is SQIVND (reference sequence). Between the trimmed V and J ends, which lost 7 bases and 3 bases, there was a span of 13 bases. This chain's CDR3 is CASTIGRDGNTIYF. The CDR3 region has the DNA TGTGCCAGTACAATTGGTCGCGATGGAAACACCATATATTTT.

This clone has just a few counts. This rearrangement joins TRBV15 to TRBJ2-5, with 11 nucleotides matching TRBD2. CDR1 is LNHNV, CDR2 YYDKDF, per germline (reference sequence). After removal of 2 bases from V and 5 bases from J, the junction contained 7 bases not matched to a gene. This CDR3 region has 16 residues. The CDR3 bases are TGTGCCACCAGCAGAAACCAACTAGCGGGAGAGGAGACCCAGTACTTC. This encodes CATSRNQLAGEETQYF.

This clone was detected a few times. The same CDR3 also results from other DNA sequences found in this sample. The chain joins TRBV7-8 to TRBJ1-5, with D possibly matching TRBD1 (6 bases). CDR1 is SGHVS and CDR2 is FQNEAQ in the germline V gene. V lost 0 bases and J lost 4, with 7 bases in between. The CDR3 has 14 residues. The DNA for the CDR3 is TGTGCCAGCAGCTTAGCCCAGGGGAATCAGCCCCAGCATTTT. Translating it yields CASSLAQGNQPQHF.

The chain is built from TRBV2 and TRBJ1-4; TRBD1 is a possible D gene (5 bases). V was clipped by 4 bases and J by 1 base, with 10 bases between them. In germline, CDR1 is SNHLY, CDR2 FYNNEI. This CDR3 is 15 amino acids long. The CDR3 loop reads CASSAVGGTNEKLFF. In DNA, the CDR3 is TGTGCCAGCAGTGCCGTGGGGGGAACTAATGAAAAACTGTTTTTT.

This clone was counted ten times or more. This same CDR3 is encoded by further DNA sequences in the sample. The chain joins TRBV4-3 to TRBJ2-6, with 7 positions matching TRBD1. The CDR3 extends over 15 amino acids. Looked up from germline, CDR1 is LGHNA and CDR2 is YSLEER. The trim removed 4 bases at V and 4 bases at J, leaving 4 bases unmatched. The CDR3 coding sequence is TGCGCCAGCAGCCCAACAGGGGCCGGGGCCAACGTCCTGACTTTC. As protein: CASSPTGAGANVLTF.

This sequence joins TRBV27 and TRBJ1-4; D unclear. V was shortened by 2 bases and J by 0 bases, with 7 bases between the two germline ends. Germline CDR1 MNHEY, CDR2 SMNVEV (reference sequence). This CDR3 region has 15 residues. DNA for the CDR3: TGTGCCAGCAGTTTAAGATTTGCAACTAATGAAAAACTGTTTTTT. Translating it yields CASSLRFATNEKLFF.

This clone was found a few times. The rearrangement uses TRBV25-1 and TRBJ1-2; 10 bases are a match to TRBD1. V shed 4 bases, J shed 8 bases, and the junction held 4 bases outside the gene matches. The CDR3 extends over 13 amino acids. From germline, CDR1 is MGHDK and CDR2 SYGVNS. Here the CDR3 reads CASSAGQGRGYTF. CDR3 DNA: TGTGCCAGCAGTGCGGGACAGGGGAGAGGCTACACCTTC.

This clone was detected a few times. The chain joins TRBV5-5 to TRBJ2-4, with no clear D. There are 14 residues in the CDR3. The V and J ends lost 4 bases and 2 bases respectively, with 10 bases between them. The germline V gene encodes CDR1 SGHKS and CDR2 YYEKEE (reference sequence). The CDR3 region is CASSKGETKNIQYF. CDR3 coding DNA: TGTGCCAGCAGCAAAGGAGAGACCAAAAACATTCAGTACTTC.

This clone was observed a handful of times. The chain joins TRBV28 to TRBJ1-2; TRBD1 is a possible D gene (5 bases). V was pared by 4 bases and J by 2 bases, with 8 bases between. Germline V CDR1 and CDR2: MDHEN, SYDVKM. This CDR3 has 13 amino acids. DNA for the CDR3: TGTGCCAGCAGTTGGGACCTAAACTATGGCTACACCTTC. It encodes CASSWDLNYGYTF.

About this clone itself: The sample holds other DNA sequences that translate to the same CDR3. The chain joins TRBV9 to TRBJ2-2; the D call may be TRBD1 or TRBD2 (5 bases each). CDR3 length equals 16 residues. Trimming pared 0 bases from V and 0 bases from J, leaving 9 bases between. The V gene's germline CDR1 is SGDLS and CDR2 YYNGEE. CDR3 nucleotide sequence: TGTGCCAGCAGCGTAGCGGGGCGAGCGAACACCGGGGAGCTGTTTTTT. Encoded protein: CASSVAGRANTGELFF.

The table lists this clone with a few counts. V is TRBV18 and J is TRBJ2-6, with a tentative D call TRBD2 (5 bases). Germline CDR1 is KGHSH and CDR2 is LQKENI. The CDR3 spans 17 residues. V was pared by 2 bases and J by 3 bases, with 14 bases between. CDR3 sequence: CASSPIGEGSGANVLTF. The DNA for the CDR3 is TGTGCCAGCTCACCAATCGGGGAAGGTAGTGGGGCCAACGTCCTGACTTTC. Looking up the rest from reference TRBV18 and TRBJ2-6 gives the full variable domain: NAGVMQNPRHLVRRRGQEARLRCSPMKGHSHVYWYRQLPEEGLKFMVYLQKENIIDESGMPKERFSAEFPKEGPSILRIQQVVRGDSAAYFCASSPIGEGSGANVLTFGAGSRLTVL.

The chain uses TRBV11-1 and TRBJ2-5, with D perhaps TRBD1 or TRBD2 (5 bases each). Trimming took off 6 bases at V and 5 bases at J, with 13 bases between the two ends. The length of the CDR3 is 13 residues. CDR1 is SGHAT and CDR2 is FQDESV in the germline V gene (reference sequence). CDR3 sequence (DNA): TGTGCCAGCAGATTCGGGACCGGGGAGACCCAGTACTTC. It is translated as CASRFGTGETQYF.